Following are 2 T cell receptor beta chains from one sample sequenced in a study of human T cells and chemical hapten exposure. Time point meaning: pre-sensitization, week 0. Treatment meaning: therapeutic diphenylcyclopropenone sensitization with weekly scalp DPC. TCRdb analysed the RACE reads with MiXCR anew, one entry per CDR3 protein. The sample has some 300,000 distinct CDR3 sequences; about 5% are singletons. This sample comprised whole blood, obtained in connection with sensitization to the hapten diphenylcyclopropenone (DPC). These receptors all stem from a woman aged 18 to 35 with alopecia areata. Some clones in this sample may be carry-over from other donors' samples.

Notes on this clonotype: A clone one base away is much larger, so this may be a read error. V and J are TRBV2 and TRBJ1-1; D uncertain. The CDR3 runs to 13 residues. Trimming left V 7 bases short and J 7 bases short, with 16 bases between. Germline lookup yields CDR1 SNHLY and CDR2 FYNNEI. In nucleotides, the CDR3 is TGTGCCAGCATCCTCAGTTCGGTGATTGAAGCTTTCTTT. Translation: CASILSSVIEAFF.

This clonotype was counted ten times or more. The J gene is TRBJ1-5, the V gene TRBV12-3 or TRBV12-4; D is undetermined. The CDR3 covers 14 residues. Trimming pared 9 bases from V and 7 bases from J, leaving 19 bases between. CDR3: CASTSSLGNQPQHF. As DNA, the CDR3 is TGTGCCAGTACATCTAGCTTAGGGAACCAGCCCCAGCATTTT.